Each of the 9 T cell receptor beta chains below was sequenced from the same sample in a study of blood T cell repertoires in COVID-19. The repertoire was sequenced with immunoSEQ multiplex PCR; TCRdb's copy has only in-frame clones and lacks some. The table records 150,000 to 200,000 clones, just under 90% of them present only once. The sequenced sample consisted of peripheral blood. These receptors all come from a woman under 30 who had recovered from COVID-19.

This clone was recorded only once. The chain has TRBV5-1 and TRBJ2-3; the match to TRBD2 covers 11 bases. Trimming removed 2 bases from V and 1 base from J; junction bases left unmatched: 12. Germline CDR1 reads SGHRS; CDR2 reads YFSETQ. This CDR3 comprises 19 residues. CDR3 sequence reads: CASSFGHILTSGGTDTQYF. CDR3 in DNA: TGCGCCAGCAGCTTCGGGCATATACTGACTAGCGGGGGCACAGATACGCAGTATTTT.

The chain has TRBV7-6 and TRBJ2-3, with 7 nucleotides matching TRBD2. The V and J ends lost 4 bases and 1 base, in that order; junction bases with no gene match: 8. The CDR3 extends over 16 amino acids. CDR1 and CDR2 from the germline V gene are SGHVS and FNYEAQ. CDR3 bases: TGTGCCAGCAGCTCGACCGCCAGCGGGGGCACAGATACGCAGTATTTT. Translated, it gives CASSSTASGGTDTQYF.

The J gene is TRBJ1-1, the V gene TRBV2; D is perhaps TRBD1 (6 bases). Germline lookup yields CDR1 SNHLY and CDR2 FYNNEI. The CDR3 length is 14 residues. Deletions cut 6 bases from V and 1 base from J, with 12 bases between. CDR3 protein: CASRGGLSNTEAFF. CDR3 bases: TGTGCCAGCAGAGGGGGATTGTCGAACACTGAAGCTTTCTTT. The variable domain in full, with the rest retrieved from reference TRBV2 and TRBJ1-1, is EPEVTQTPSHQVTQMGQEVILRCVPISNHLYFYWYRQILGQKVEFLVSFYNNEISEKSEIFDDQFSVERPDGSNFTLKIRSTKLEDSAMYFCASRGGLSNTEAFFGQGTRLTVV.

The V call is TRBV3-1 (or the pseudogene TRBV3-2), the J call TRBJ2-2; TRBD2 might be the D (5 bases). V was pared by 6 bases and J by 1 base, with 12 bases between. CDR1 and CDR2 from the germline V gene are LGHDT and YNNKEL (reference sequence). CDR3 length: 15 amino acids. The CDR3 coding sequence is TGTGCCAGCAGTCTTCGGGGTCTGAACACCGGGGAGCTGTTTTTT. This codes for CASSLRGLNTGELFF.

The chain uses TRBV4-3 and TRBJ1-1; D gene unclear. CDR1 is LGHNA, CDR2 YSLEER, per germline. This CDR3 spans 15 amino acids. V was cut by 0 bases and J by 2 bases, with 10 bases left in between. CDR3 nucleotides: TGCGCCAGCAGCCAAGATCTGGAGGACAACACTGAAGCTTTCTTT. This sequence encodes CASSQDLEDNTEAFF.

This sequence joins TRBV5-1 and TRBJ2-5; 10 bases line up with TRBD1. The junction had 5 bases not matched to a gene; V was cut back by 4 bases and J by 5 bases. Looked up from germline, CDR1 is SGHRS and CDR2 is YFSETQ. The CDR3 loop spans 14 amino acids. This CDR3 reads CASSHGTGVETQYF. CDR3 nucleotide sequence: TGCGCCAGCAGCCACGGGACAGGGGTGGAGACCCAGTACTTC.

The chain is built from TRBV5-8 and TRBJ2-5, with no clear D. The CDR3 covers 13 residues. Germline V gene data show CDR1 as SGHTS and CDR2 as YDEGEE. Trimming took 2 bases from V and 6 from J, leaving 11 bases between them. CDR3 in amino acids: CASSFVEIQTQYF. CDR3 DNA: TGTGCCAGCAGCTTTGTGGAGATCCAGACCCAGTACTTC.

The rearrangement links TRBV18 to TRBJ2-3; 8 bases are a match to TRBD1. CDR3 length: 16 residues. CDR1 and CDR2 from the germline V gene are KGHSH and LQKENI. J was trimmed by 0 bases and V by 4 bases; bases with no gene match: 6. The CDR3 DNA reads as TGTGCCAGCTCACGAAACAGGGGGTTGAGCACAGATACGCAGTATTTT. It specifies CASSRNRGLSTDTQYF.

This rearrangement joins TRBV6-6 to TRBJ2-7, with 12 bases fitting TRBD2. Looked up from germline, CDR1 is MNHNY and CDR2 is SVGAGI (reference sequence). Trimming removed 7 bases from V and 2 bases from J; junction bases left unmatched: 6. The CDR3 sequence is 15 residues long. In nucleotides, the CDR3 is TGTGCCAGCATCGGACTAGCGGGAATCGCCTACGAGCAGTACGTC. It specifies CASIGLAGIAYEQYV.